Following are 12 T cell receptor beta chains from one sample sequenced in a study of blood T cell repertoires in COVID-19. Clones were read by immunoSEQ multiplex PCR, and TCRdb kept only the in-frame ones, dropping some. The table shows roughly 80,000 clones, with about nine tenths occurring only once. The material sequenced was peripheral blood. These TCRs come from a woman aged 45-60 years in a cohort sampled during active COVID-19.

This clone was seen just once. The rearrangement links TRBV18 to TRBJ2-7, with 8 bases identical to TRBD1. With V trimmed by 3 bases and J by 3 bases, 4 bases remained unmatched. The length of the CDR3 is 14 residues. The germline CDR1 and CDR2 sequences are KGHSH and LQKENI. The CDR3 region is CASSPGTGRYEQYF. DNA of the CDR3: TGTGCCAGCTCACCCGGGACAGGCCGCTACGAGCAGTACTTC.

The chain links TRBV18 to TRBJ1-1; D unresolved. The germline V and J ends were trimmed by 0 bases and 1 base, with 12 bases remaining between them. The CDR3 has 16 residues. Germline lookup yields CDR1 KGHSH and CDR2 LQKENI. CDR3 in DNA: TGTGCCAGCTCACCACCTTCACTCACCCGGAACACTGAAGCTTTCTTT. This encodes CASSPPSLTRNTEAFF.

V gene TRBV6-5 combines with J gene TRBJ1-2; 8 bases align to TRBD1. CDR3 size: 15 residues. V lost 5 bases to trimming and J lost 8 bases; unmatched junction nucleotides: 13. Germline CDR1 reads MNHEY; CDR2 reads SVGAGI. The CDR3 coding sequence is TGTGCCAGCAGTCAACCGGGACAGGATTTTCAGGGCTACACCTTC. This translates into CASSQPGQDFQGYTF.

The chain employs TRBV27 and TRBJ2-7, with D maybe TRBD2 (7 bases). Germline CDR1 MNHEY, CDR2 SMNVEV (reference sequence). Trimming removed 8 bases at V and 2 bases at J, with 13 bases between. CDR3 length: 13 residues. DNA for the CDR3: TGTGCCAGCCGGGGGGCAGGTACCTACGAGCAGTACTTC. As protein: CASRGAGTYEQYF.

The chain combines TRBV28 with TRBJ1-5; D call uncertain. With 6 bases removed from V and 7 bases from J, the gap between germline ends came to 19 bases. The CDR3 is 15 residues long. Germline V lookup: CDR1 MDHEN, CDR2 SYDVKM. The CDR3 coding sequence is TGTGCCAGCAGCCAACCGGGTCCCCCGGGGCAGCCCCAGCATTTT. This sequence encodes CASSQPGPPGQPQHF.

This chain uses TRBV7-9 with TRBJ2-3, with a possible D match to TRBD2 (6 bases). This CDR3 region has 14 residues. Per germline, CDR1 SEHNR and CDR2 FQNEAQ (reference sequence). The V end was cut by 3 bases, the J end by 2 bases, with 9 bases between. Written as DNA, the CDR3 is TGTGCCAGCAGCTTGGAGGGAGTCACAGATACGCAGTATTTT. It encodes CASSLEGVTDTQYF.

The chain recombines TRBV6-5 with TRBJ1-1; 8 bases are a match to TRBD1. CDR3 length equals 14 residues. Germline CDR1 and CDR2: MNHEY and SVGAGI. J was trimmed by 4 bases and V by 6 bases; bases with no gene match: 7. The CDR3 nucleotides read TGTGCCAGCAGAAGGACAGGGAGGAGCACTGAAGCTTTCTTT. Its protein is CASRRTGRSTEAFF.

The rearrangement joins TRBV28 to TRBJ2-7, with 7 nucleotides matching TRBD1. CDR3 size: 15 residues. The germline gives CDR1 MDHEN, CDR2 SYDVKM. V shed 7 bases and J 2 bases; nucleotides not matched to a gene: 11. CDR3 nucleotide sequence: TGTGCCAGCACCCCGATACCAGGGGGTCCCTACGAGCAGTACTTC. It specifies CASTPIPGGPYEQYF. The whole variable domain, filled in from reference TRBV28 and TRBJ2-7, reads DVKVTQSSRYLVKRTGEKVFLECVQDMDHENMFWYRQDPGLGLRLIYFSYDVKMKEKGDIPEGYSVSREKKERFSLILESASTNQTSMYLCASTPIPGGPYEQYFGPGTRLTVT.

The chain is built from TRBV7-8 and TRBJ1-5, with TRBD1 matching over 9 bases. V gave up 1 base and J gave up 3 bases; unmatched junction bases: 10. Germline-derived CDR1 and CDR2 are SGHVS and FQNEAQ. This CDR3 contains 18 residues. The CDR3 region has the DNA TGTGCCAGCAGCTTAGGGTTTTATGGGACAGGGCTCAATCAGCCCCAGCATTTT. Encoded protein: CASSLGFYGTGLNQPQHF. Full variable domain (outside the CDR3, taken from reference TRBV7-8 and TRBJ1-5): GAGVSQSPRYKVAKRGQDVALRCDPISGHVSLFWYQQALGQGPEFLTYFQNEAQLDKSGLPSDRFFAERPEGSVSTLKIQRTQQEDSAVYLCASSLGFYGTGLNQPQHFGDGTRLSIL.

CDR3 protein: CATRRAQDTDTQYF. DNA of the CDR3: TGTGCCACCAGACGAGCCCAGGACACAGATACGCAGTATTTT. The rearrangement uses TRBV10-3 and TRBJ2-3, with D hard to call. Trimming removed 10 bases at V and 2 bases at J, with 16 bases between. The CDR3 is 14 amino acids. Germline CDR1 and CDR2: ENHRY and SYGVKD.

The rearrangement uses TRBV2 and TRBJ1-2, with unresolved D. This CDR3 spans 13 amino acids. In germline, CDR1 is SNHLY, CDR2 FYNNEI. The V and J ends lost 0 bases and 8 bases respectively, with 10 bases between them. CDR3 DNA: TGTGCCAGCAGTGAAGCGAGGCAGTTAGGCTACACCTTC. Translated, it gives CASSEARQLGYTF.

The chain joins TRBV3-1 (or the pseudogene TRBV3-2) to TRBJ1-5, with D possibly matching TRBD1 (5 bases). Germline values: CDR1 LGHDT, CDR2 YNNKEL (reference sequence). With 6 bases removed from V and 2 bases from J, the gap between germline ends came to 11 bases. The CDR3 has 14 residues. The CDR3 region has the DNA TGTGCCAGCAGTTCAGGGCGCGGCAATCAGCCCCAGCATTTT. As protein: CASSSGRGNQPQHF.